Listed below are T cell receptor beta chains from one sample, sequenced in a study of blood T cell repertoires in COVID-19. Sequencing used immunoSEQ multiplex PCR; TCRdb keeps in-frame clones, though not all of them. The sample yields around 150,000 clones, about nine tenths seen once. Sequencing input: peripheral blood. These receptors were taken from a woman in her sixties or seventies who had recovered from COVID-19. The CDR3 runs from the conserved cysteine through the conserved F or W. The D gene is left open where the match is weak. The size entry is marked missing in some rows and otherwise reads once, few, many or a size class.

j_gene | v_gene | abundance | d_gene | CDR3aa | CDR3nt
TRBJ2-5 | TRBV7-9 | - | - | CASSETGLLPETQYF | TGTGCCAGCAGCGAAACGGGACTCCTCCCTGAGACCCAGTACTTC
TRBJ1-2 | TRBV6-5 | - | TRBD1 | CASSSDRVGDGYTF | TGTGCCAGCAGCAGTGACAGGGTCGGTGATGGCTACACCTTC
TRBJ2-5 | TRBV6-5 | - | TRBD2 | CASNLAGSWETQYF | TGTGCCAGCAATCTAGCGGGTTCATGGGAGACCCAGTACTTC
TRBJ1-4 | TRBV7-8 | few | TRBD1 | CASSLQGATNEKLFF | TGTGCCAGCAGCTTGCAGGGGGCGACTAATGAAAAACTGTTTTTT
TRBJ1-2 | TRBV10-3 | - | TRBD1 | CAISETRDRRASGYGYTF | TGTGCCATCAGTGAGACCCGGGACAGAAGAGCCTCCGGCTATGGCTACACCTTC
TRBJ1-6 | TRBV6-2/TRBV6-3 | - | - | CASSSDYSPLHF | TGTGCCAGCAGTTCTGACTATTCACCCCTCCACTTT
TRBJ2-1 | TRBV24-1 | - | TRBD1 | CATSDPGTGDSEQFF | TGTGCCACCAGTGACCCTGGGACAGGGGATAGTGAGCAGTTCTTC
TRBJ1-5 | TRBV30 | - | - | CAWSVQDNQPQHF | TGTGCCTGGAGTGTACAGGACAATCAGCCCCAGCATTTT
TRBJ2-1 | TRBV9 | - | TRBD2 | CASSVKAGGQNNEQFF | TGTGCCAGCAGCGTAAAAGCGGGGGGGCAAAACAATGAGCAGTTCTTC
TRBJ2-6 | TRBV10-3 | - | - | CAISEGQSGANVLTF | TGTGCCATCAGTGAGGGACAGTCTGGGGCCAACGTCCTGACTTTC
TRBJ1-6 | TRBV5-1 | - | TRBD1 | CASSSRQGDNSPLHF | TGCGCCAGCAGCTCGAGACAGGGCGATAATTCACCCCTCCACTTT
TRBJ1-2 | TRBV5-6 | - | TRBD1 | CASSLEGAAYYGYTF | TGTGCCAGCAGCTTGGAGGGGGCGGCTTACTATGGCTACACCTTC
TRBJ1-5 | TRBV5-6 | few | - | CASSSTGFNQPQHF | TGTGCCAGCAGCTCGACAGGCTTCAATCAGCCCCAGCATTTT
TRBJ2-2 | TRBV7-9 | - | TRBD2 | CASSLEGGAGELFF | TGTGCCAGCAGCTTAGAGGGAGGGGCCGGGGAGCTGTTTTTT
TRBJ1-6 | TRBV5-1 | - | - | CASSFGSREALHF | TGCGCCAGCAGCTTCGGGTCCCGTGAAGCCCTCCACTTT
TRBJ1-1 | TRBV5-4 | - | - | CASSPERANTEAFF | TGTGCCAGCAGCCCAGAGCGAGCGAACACTGAAGCTTTCTTT
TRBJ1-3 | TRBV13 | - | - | CASSFGRSGTIYF | TGTGCCAGCAGCTTCGGGAGGAGCGGCACCATATATTTT
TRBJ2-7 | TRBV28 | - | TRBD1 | CASSLRGAGGVYEQYF | TGTGCCAGCAGTTTAAGAGGGGCAGGGGGCGTCTACGAGCAGTACTTC
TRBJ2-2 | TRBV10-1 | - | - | CASSESPDNTGELFF | TGCGCCAGCAGTGAGTCTCCAGATAACACCGGGGAGCTGTTTTTT
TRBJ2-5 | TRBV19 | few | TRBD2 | CASSIAGGYVETQYF | TGTGCCAGTAGTATAGCGGGGGGGTACGTAGAGACCCAGTACTTC
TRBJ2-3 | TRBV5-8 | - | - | CASSFGGSTDTQYF | TGTGCCAGCAGCTTCGGGGGAAGCACAGATACGCAGTATTTT
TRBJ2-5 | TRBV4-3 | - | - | CASSPRTTQGTQYF | TGCGCCAGCAGCCCTCGGACTACCCAAGGCACCCAGTACTTC
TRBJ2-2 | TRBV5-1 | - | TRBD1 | CASSRDRADTGELFF | TGCGCCAGCAGCCGGGACAGGGCTGACACCGGGGAGCTGTTTTTT
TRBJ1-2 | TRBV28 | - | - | CASRNSGYGYTF | TGTGCCAGCAGAAACTCGGGCTATGGCTACACCTTC
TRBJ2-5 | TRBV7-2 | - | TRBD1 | CASSRQGQQTQYF | TGTGCCAGCAGCCGACAGGGGCAGCAGACCCAGTACTTC
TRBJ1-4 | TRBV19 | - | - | CASSRERVSGEKLFF | TGTGCCAGTAGCCGAGAACGGGTCAGCGGTGAAAAACTGTTTTTT
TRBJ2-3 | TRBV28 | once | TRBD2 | CASSFSWTSGADSDTQYF | TGTGCCAGCAGTTTCTCATGGACTAGCGGGGCGGACTCAGATACGCAGTATTTT
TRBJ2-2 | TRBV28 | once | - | CASNTDKYTGELFF | TGTGCCAGCAACACCGACAAATACACCGGGGAGCTGTTTTTT
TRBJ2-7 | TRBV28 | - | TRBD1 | CASSSGTGTYEQYF | TGTGCCAGCAGCTCCGGGACAGGAACCTACGAGCAGTACTTC
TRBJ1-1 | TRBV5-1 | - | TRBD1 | CASSPGQGAHTEAFF | TGCGCCAGCAGCCCGGGACAGGGGGCGCACACTGAAGCTTTCTTT
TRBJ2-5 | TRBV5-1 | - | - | CASSKRTRGGGGTQYF | TGCGCCAGCAGCAAAAGGACTCGCGGGGGAGGGGGGACCCAGTACTTC
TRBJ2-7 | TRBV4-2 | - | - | CASSQRVGDYEQYF | TGTGCCAGCAGCCAAAGAGTGGGAGATTACGAGCAGTACTTC
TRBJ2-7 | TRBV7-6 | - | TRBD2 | CASSPGLAGAKGIEQYF | TGTGCCAGCAGCCCTGGACTAGCGGGGGCTAAGGGCATCGAGCAGTACTTC
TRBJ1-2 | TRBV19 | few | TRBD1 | CASSTQTFRDRANINYGYTF | TGTGCCAGTAGTACCCAAACTTTCCGGGACAGAGCCAACATAAACTATGGCTACACCTTC
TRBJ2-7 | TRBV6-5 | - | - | CASRPTGWGYEQYF | TGTGCCAGCAGGCCGACAGGTTGGGGTTACGAGCAGTACTTC
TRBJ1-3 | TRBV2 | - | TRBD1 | CASSEQGQGADTIYF | TGTGCCAGCAGTGAACAGGGACAGGGGGCAGACACCATATATTTT
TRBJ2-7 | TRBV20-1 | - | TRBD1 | CSGDRNEQYF | TGCAGTGGGGACAGAAACGAGCAGTACTTC
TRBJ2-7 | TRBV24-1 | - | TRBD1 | CATSDGTGKDEQYF | TGTGCCACCAGTGATGGGACAGGGAAGGACGAGCAGTACTTC
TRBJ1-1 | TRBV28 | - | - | CASNGVNTEAFF | TGTGCCAGCAACGGAGTAAACACTGAAGCTTTCTTT
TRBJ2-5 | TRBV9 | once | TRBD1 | CASSVDVTGMNQETQYF | TGTGCCAGCAGCGTAGATGTGACAGGGATGAATCAAGAGACCCAGTACTTC
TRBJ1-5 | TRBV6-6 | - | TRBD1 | CASSPLQGARQPQHF | TGTGCCAGCAGCCCACTCCAGGGGGCCCGGCAGCCCCAGCATTTT
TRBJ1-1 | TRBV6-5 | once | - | CASSSGQEAFF | TGTGCCAGCAGTTCTGGACAAGAAGCTTTCTTT
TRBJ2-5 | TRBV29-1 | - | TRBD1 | CSAILRGPETQYF | TGCAGCGCTATCCTCAGGGGGCCGGAGACCCAGTACTTC
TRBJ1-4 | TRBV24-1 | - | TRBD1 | CATSDTRTGSNEKLFF | TGTGCCACCAGTGATACTCGGACAGGGTCCAATGAAAAACTGTTTTTT
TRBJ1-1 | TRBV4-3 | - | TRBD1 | CASSQDRGGRNTEAFF | TGCGCCAGCAGCCAGGACAGGGGGGGGAGGAACACTGAAGCTTTCTTT
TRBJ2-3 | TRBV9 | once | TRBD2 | CASSAGLAGEWSTDTQYF | TGTGCCAGCAGCGCTGGACTAGCGGGGGAATGGTCGACAGATACGCAGTATTTT
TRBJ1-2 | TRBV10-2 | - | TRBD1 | CATGQGSGYTF | TGCGCCACGGGACAGGGATCTGGCTACACCTTC